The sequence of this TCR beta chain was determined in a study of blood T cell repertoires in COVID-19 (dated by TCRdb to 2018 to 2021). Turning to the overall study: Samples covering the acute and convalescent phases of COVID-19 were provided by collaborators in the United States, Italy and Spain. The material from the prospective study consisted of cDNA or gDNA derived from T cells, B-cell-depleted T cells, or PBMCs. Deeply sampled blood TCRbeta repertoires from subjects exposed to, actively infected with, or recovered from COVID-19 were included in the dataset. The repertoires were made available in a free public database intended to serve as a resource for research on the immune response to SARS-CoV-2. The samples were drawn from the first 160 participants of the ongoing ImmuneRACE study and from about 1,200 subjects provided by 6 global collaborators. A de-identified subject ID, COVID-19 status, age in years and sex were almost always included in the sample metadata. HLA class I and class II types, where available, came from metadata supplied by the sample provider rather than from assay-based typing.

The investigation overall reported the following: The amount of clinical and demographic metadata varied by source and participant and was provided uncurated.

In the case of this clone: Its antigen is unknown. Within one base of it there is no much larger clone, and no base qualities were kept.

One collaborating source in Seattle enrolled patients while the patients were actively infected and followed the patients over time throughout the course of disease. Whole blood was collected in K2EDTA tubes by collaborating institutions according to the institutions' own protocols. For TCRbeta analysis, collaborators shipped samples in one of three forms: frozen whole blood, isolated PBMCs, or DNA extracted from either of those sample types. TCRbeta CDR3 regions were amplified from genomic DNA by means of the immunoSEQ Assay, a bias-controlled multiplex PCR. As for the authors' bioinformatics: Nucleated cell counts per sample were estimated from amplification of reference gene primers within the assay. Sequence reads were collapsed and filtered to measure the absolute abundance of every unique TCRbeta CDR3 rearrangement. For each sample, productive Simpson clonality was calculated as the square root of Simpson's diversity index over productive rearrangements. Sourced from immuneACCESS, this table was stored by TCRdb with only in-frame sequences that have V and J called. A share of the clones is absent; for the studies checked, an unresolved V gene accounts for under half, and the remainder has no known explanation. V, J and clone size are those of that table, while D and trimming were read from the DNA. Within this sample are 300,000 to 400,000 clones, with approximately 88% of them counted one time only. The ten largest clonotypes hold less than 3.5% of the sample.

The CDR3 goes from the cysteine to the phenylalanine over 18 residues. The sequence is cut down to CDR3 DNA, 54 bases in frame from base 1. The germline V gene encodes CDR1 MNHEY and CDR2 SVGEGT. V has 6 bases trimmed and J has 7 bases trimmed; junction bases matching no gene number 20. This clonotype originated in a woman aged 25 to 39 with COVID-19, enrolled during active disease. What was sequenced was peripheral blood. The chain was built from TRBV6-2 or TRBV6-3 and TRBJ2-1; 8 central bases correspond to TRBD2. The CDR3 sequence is CASSPWIGGSGMGNEQFF. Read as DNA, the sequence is TGTGCCAGCAGCCCTTGGATCGGCGGTAGCGGGATGGGTAATGAGCAGTTCTTC.